This TCR beta chain derives from a study of post-analysis software for immune sequencing data (dated by TCRdb to the mid-2010s). A note on the overall study: The recorded disease courses included relapsing-remitting, secondary progressive and progressive-relapsing multiple sclerosis, and some patients had no subtype annotation. The patient repertoires were compared against around 11 previously published healthy control repertoires obtained from donors aged 6 to 25 years. A subset of samples was prepared in parallel using single-end sample barcoding, then pooled and co-amplified after Illumina adapter ligation.

V is pared back by 3 bases and J by 0 bases, with 4 bases lying between the germline termini. From the cysteine up to the phenylalanine, the CDR3 has a length of 12 residues. The retained sequence is limited to the CDR3, 36 bases, with the frame set at the first base. The germline V gene encodes CDR1 SQVTM and CDR2 ANQGSEA. To demonstrate the VDJtools post-analysis software, the study profiled TCR beta repertoires from the peripheral blood of some 13 young patients with multiple sclerosis. The patients with multiple sclerosis were children and adolescents between roughly 6 and 15 years of age. Summary of the overall study and its limitations: Significantly higher frequencies in patients than in controls were found for roughly 5 TRBV segments, including TRBV5-6, TRBV5-1 and TRBV20-1. The control group was slightly older than the multiple sclerosis patient group. Significantly lower normalized Chao1 diversity was found in multiple sclerosis patients than in controls, suggesting substantial peripheral T-cell clonal expansion. Direct clustering with F measure revealed strong co-clustering of samples prepared in the same batch, which led to a batch-effect correction.

Libraries were built with PCR. Sequenced using an Illumina HiSeq 2500. Unique molecular identifiers were incorporated into TCR beta cDNA libraries to reduce PCR and sequencing biases. Some 500,000 cDNA molecules were obtained for every 1 to 10 million input T cells, so each molecule roughly corresponded to one T cell. The patient libraries were prepared and sequenced with the same protocol used for the earlier healthy control dataset. Samples belonging to the same batch were prepared together, multiplexed and sequenced on a shared HiSeq lane. The authors processed their data as follows. MIGEC was used to process the raw barcoded reads, and molecular identifier groups with only a single read were discarded before consensus assembly and CDR3 extraction. Clonotype tables were post-analysed with VDJtools, and diversity was normalized by down-sampling all datasets to the smallest sample size. In repertoire overlap clustering, CDR3 amino acid sequences, but not nucleotide sequences, were matched to correct batch-related cross-sample contamination. Through fastp at Q25 and MiXCR, TCRdb rebuilt clones from the public reads, retaining in-frame beta chains. Rows with a matching CDR3 protein are joined into one entry that keeps the most common DNA and genes. These V and J calls rely on TCRdb rather than the paper's analysis. Recorded for this sample are 450,000 or so distinct CDR3 sequences; approximately 46% of them occurred a single time. The ten largest account for around 10% of the sample.

In the case of this clonotype: There is no known antigen for this receptor. One base away there is no much larger clone; base qualities are not given.

The receptor chain draws on TRBV29-1 and TRBJ2-3, with the D segment identity uncertain. Sequenced: blood. This receptor was obtained from a girl between 10 and 17 years old with multiple sclerosis. Read as DNA, the sequence is TGCAGCGTTGACAGTAGCACAGATACGCAGTATTTT. Its translation is CSVDSSTDTQYF.